The 17 T cell receptor beta chains below come from one sample, sequenced in a study of response to subunit inactivated influenza vaccine. TCRdb itself ran the RT-PCR reads through MiXCR, one entry per CDR3 protein. The data hold about 480,000 distinct CDR3 sequences, with 10% to 15% observed a single time. The sample here was PBMCs from blood, taken around seven weeks after vaccination. The source is a man aged 45-65 years who received an inactivated influenza vaccine.

This clonotype was seen ten or more times. This sequence joins TRBV7-8 and TRBJ2-3; D ambiguous. Germline values: CDR1 SGHVS, CDR2 FQNEAQ. The CDR3 is made up of 12 amino acids. V lost 5 bases, J lost 5 bases, and 8 bases lay in between. The CDR3 loop is CASSETVDTQYF. The DNA for the CDR3 is TGTGCCAGCAGCGAGACCGTAGATACGCAGTATTTT.

The chain links TRBV7-9 to TRBJ2-2; 7 bases match TRBD1. The CDR3 is 16 residues long. V shed 6 bases, J shed 1 base, and the junction held 8 bases outside the gene matches. The germline V gene encodes CDR1 SEHNR and CDR2 FQNEAQ (reference sequence). CDR3 loop: CASRGRQGWNTGELFF. CDR3 coding DNA: TGTGCCAGCAGGGGTCGACAGGGTTGGAACACCGGGGAGCTGTTTTTT.

This clonotype has a handful of counts. The V gene is TRBV6-5, the J gene TRBJ2-5; D is unresolved. Trimming removed 2 bases from V and 4 bases from J, with 11 bases in between. This CDR3 region has 14 residues. CDR1 and CDR2 (germline): MNHEY, SVGAGI. The CDR3 DNA reads TGTGCCAGCAGTTACCGCGACGGGTTAGAGACCCAGTACTTC. It encodes CASSYRDGLETQYF.

CDR3 protein: CASSLFLSGSTDTQYF. The CDR3, as DNA: TGTGCCAGCAGTTTATTCCTCTCGGGGAGTACAGATACGCAGTATTTT. The V and J genes are TRBV28 and TRBJ2-3; TRBD2 is a possible D gene (5 bases). The germline CDR1 and CDR2 sequences are MDHEN and SYDVKM. Trimming took 1 base from V and 3 from J, leaving 14 bases between them. The CDR3 sequence is 16 residues long.

The V and J genes are TRBV19 and TRBJ1-1, with D possibly being TRBD1 (5 bases). There are 12 residues in the CDR3. Germline CDR1 is LNHDA and CDR2 is SQIVND (reference sequence). Trimming pared 5 bases from V and 5 bases from J, leaving 9 bases between. CDR3 coding DNA: TGTGCCAGTAGTCAGGGTGGGACTGAAGCTTTCTTT. Protein sequence: CASSQGGTEAFF.

The rearrangement links TRBV12-3 or TRBV12-4 to TRBJ2-2, with TRBD2 matching 8 bases. V lost 9 bases, J lost 2 bases, and 2 bases stayed unmatched. This CDR3 region has 13 residues. This CDR3 is CASRGGNTGELFF. The CDR3 region has the DNA TGTGCCAGTCGGGGGGGAAACACCGGGGAGCTGTTTTTT.

The CDR3 sequence is CASSVTGGDTGELFF. DNA for the CDR3: TGTGCCAGCAGTGTTACAGGGGGTGACACCGGGGAGCTGTTTTTT. The V gene is TRBV2, the J gene TRBJ2-2; 8 bases map to TRBD1. After removal of 4 bases from V and 3 bases from J, the junction contained 4 bases not matched to a gene. CDR3 length equals 15 residues. The V gene's germline CDR1 is SNHLY and CDR2 FYNNEI. The whole variable domain, remainder taken from reference TRBV2 and TRBJ2-2, is EPEVTQTPSHQVTQMGQEVILRCVPISNHLYFYWYRQILGQKVEFLVSFYNNEISEKSEIFDDQFSVERPDGSNFTLKIRSTKLEDSAMYFCASSVTGGDTGELFFGEGSRLTVL.

In its sample, this clonotype was seen many times. This chain connects TRBV3-1 to TRBJ1-2; D not certain. Trimming removed 4 bases at V and 4 bases at J, with 10 bases between. This CDR3 has 13 amino acids. The germline CDR1 and CDR2 sequences are LGHDT and YNNKEL (reference sequence). CDR3 residues: CASSLSARYGYTF. The CDR3 DNA sequence: TGTGCCAGCAGCCTGTCAGCTCGCTATGGCTACACCTTC. Looking up the rest from reference TRBV3-1 and TRBJ1-2 gives the full variable domain: DTAVSQTPKYLVTQMGNDKSIKCEQNLGHDTMYWYKQDSKKFLKIMFSYNNKELIINETVPNRFSPKSPDKAHLNLHINSLELGDSAVYFCASSLSARYGYTFGSGTRLTVV.

This clonotype was detected only a few times. The chain employs TRBV11-3 and TRBJ2-3; TRBD2 aligns across 13 bases. V was pared by 5 bases and J by 0 bases, with 17 bases of the junction left unmatched. CDR3 length equals 21 residues. CDR1 is SGHNT and CDR2 is YENEEA in the germline V gene. CDR3 residues: CASSNRLPGLAGSYSTDTQYF. CDR3 sequence (DNA): TGTGCCAGCAGCAATCGATTGCCGGGACTAGCGGGATCCTACAGCACAGATACGCAGTATTTT.

There are many counts of this clonotype. The rearrangement links TRBV29-1 to TRBJ2-5, with D perhaps matching TRBD1 (5 bases). CDR3 length: 13 amino acids. CDR1 SQVTM and CDR2 ANQGSEA come from the germline V gene. V was clipped by 0 bases and J by 4 bases, with 9 bases between them. The CDR3 DNA reads as TGCAGCGTTGAAGATCTGACAGCAGAGACCCAGTACTTC. Translating it yields CSVEDLTAETQYF.

V is TRBV29-1 and J is TRBJ2-3, with 11 bases identical to TRBD2. This CDR3 spans 14 amino acids. CDR1 SQVTM and CDR2 ANQGSEA come from the germline V gene. V lost 2 bases to trimming and J lost 3 bases; unmatched junction nucleotides: 1. CDR3: CSVELAGGTDTQYF. Written as DNA, the CDR3 is TGCAGCGTTGAACTAGCGGGAGGAACAGATACGCAGTATTTT.

This rearrangement joins TRBV5-1 to TRBJ2-7; a possible D gene is TRBD1 (5 bases). V was pared by 0 bases and J by 5 bases, with 15 bases between. Per germline, CDR1 SGHRS and CDR2 YFSETQ. The CDR3 totals 15 residues. CDR3 protein: CASSLEAGKRNEQYF. The DNA of the CDR3 is TGCGCCAGCAGCTTGGAGGCAGGGAAAAGAAACGAGCAGTACTTC.

This clonotype was counted many times. The chain couples TRBV12-3 or TRBV12-4 to TRBJ2-3, with D possibly matching TRBD2 (6 bases). The CDR3 runs 14 residues. V lost 8 bases, J lost 10 bases, and 22 bases lay in between. The chain's CDR3 is CASRGGQGDTAQYF. Written as DNA, the CDR3 is TGTGCCAGCCGCGGAGGGCAGGGAGACACGGCGCAGTATTTT.

This clonotype has only a few counts. The gene calls are TRBV29-1 and TRBJ1-2, with D uncertain. Germline V gene lookup returns CDR1 SQVTM and CDR2 ANQGSEA. The CDR3 totals 13 residues. The ends were cut back, 7 bases at V and 0 bases at J, with 12 bases in the middle. CDR3 coding DNA: TGCAGCGCCCTCTTTAGGACTAACTATGGCTACACCTTC. It encodes CSALFRTNYGYTF.

The chain is built from TRBV20-1 and TRBJ1-1; D gene uncertain. The CDR3 is 12 residues long. Germline V lookup: CDR1 DFQATT, CDR2 SNEGSKA (reference sequence). Trimming left V 7 bases short and J 1 base short, with 10 bases between. This chain's CDR3 is CSGSLQNTEAFF. The DNA for the CDR3 is TGCAGTGGTTCTCTCCAGAACACTGAAGCTTTCTTT.

This clonotype came up many times. The rearrangement joins TRBV12-3 or TRBV12-4 to TRBJ2-1, with no clear D. V lost 5 bases and J 12 bases, leaving 14 bases between the germline ends. The CDR3 covers 12 residues. CDR3 residues: CASSQTPRPQFF. DNA of the CDR3: TGTGCCAGCAGTCAGACCCCGCGTCCGCAGTTCTTC.

The chain has TRBV6-1 and TRBJ2-6; D is undetermined. The CDR3 length is 16 residues. With 6 bases removed from V and 0 bases from J, the gap between germline ends came to 12 bases. Germline values: CDR1 MNHNS, CDR2 SASEGT. The CDR3 sequence is CASRPPSHSGANVLTF. For the CDR3, the DNA is TGTGCCAGCAGACCACCCTCACACTCTGGGGCCAACGTCCTGACTTTC.